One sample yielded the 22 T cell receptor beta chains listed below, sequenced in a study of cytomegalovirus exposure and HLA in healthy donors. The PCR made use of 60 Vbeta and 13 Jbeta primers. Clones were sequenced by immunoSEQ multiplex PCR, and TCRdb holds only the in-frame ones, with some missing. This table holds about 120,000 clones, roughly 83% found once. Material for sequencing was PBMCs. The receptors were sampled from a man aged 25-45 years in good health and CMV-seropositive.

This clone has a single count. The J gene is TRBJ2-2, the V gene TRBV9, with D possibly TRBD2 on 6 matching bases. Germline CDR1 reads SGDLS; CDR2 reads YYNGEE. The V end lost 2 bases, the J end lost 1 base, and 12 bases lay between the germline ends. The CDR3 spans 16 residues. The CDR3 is CASSVWSSENTGELFF. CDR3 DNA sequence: TGTGCCAGCAGCGTTTGGTCTAGCGAGAACACCGGGGAGCTGTTTTTT.

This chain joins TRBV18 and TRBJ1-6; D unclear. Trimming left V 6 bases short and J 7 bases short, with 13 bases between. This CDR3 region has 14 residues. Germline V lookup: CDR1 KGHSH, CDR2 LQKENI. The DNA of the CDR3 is TGTGCCAGCTCCTTGGAGCATATCAATTCACCCCTCCACTTT. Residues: CASSLEHINSPLHF.

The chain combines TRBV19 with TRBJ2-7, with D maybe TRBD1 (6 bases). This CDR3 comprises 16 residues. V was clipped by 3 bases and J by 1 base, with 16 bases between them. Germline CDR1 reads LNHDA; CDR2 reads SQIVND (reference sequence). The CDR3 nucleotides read TGTGCCAGTAGTATGGGAACAGGGAGAGGGTCCTACGAGCAGTACTTC. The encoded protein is CASSMGTGRGSYEQYF.

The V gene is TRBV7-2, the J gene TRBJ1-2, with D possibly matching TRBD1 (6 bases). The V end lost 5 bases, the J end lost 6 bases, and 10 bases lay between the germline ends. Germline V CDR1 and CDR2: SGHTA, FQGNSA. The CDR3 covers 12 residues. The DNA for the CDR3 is TGTGCCAGCAGCCCGGGGGGCGATGGCTACACCTTC. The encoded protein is CASSPGGDGYTF.

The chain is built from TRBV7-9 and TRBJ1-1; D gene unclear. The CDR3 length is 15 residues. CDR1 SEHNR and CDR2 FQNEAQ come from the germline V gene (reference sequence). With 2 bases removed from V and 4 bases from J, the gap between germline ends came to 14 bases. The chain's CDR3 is CASSLIEGWGTEAFF. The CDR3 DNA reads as TGTGCCAGCAGCTTAATAGAGGGCTGGGGCACTGAAGCTTTCTTT.

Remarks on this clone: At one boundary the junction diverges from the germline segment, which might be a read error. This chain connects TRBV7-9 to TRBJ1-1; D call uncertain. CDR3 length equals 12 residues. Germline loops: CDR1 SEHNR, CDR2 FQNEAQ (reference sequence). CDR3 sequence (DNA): TGTTCCAGCAGCTTAGGTCGTGCGGCCGCTTTCTTT. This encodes CSSSLGRAAAFF. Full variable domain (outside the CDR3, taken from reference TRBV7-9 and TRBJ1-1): DTGVSQNPRHKITKRGQNVTFRCDPISEHNRLYWYRQTLGQGPEFLTYFQNEAQLEKSRLLSDRFSAERPKGSFSTLEIQRTEQGDSAMYLCSSSLGRAAAFFGQGTRLTVV.

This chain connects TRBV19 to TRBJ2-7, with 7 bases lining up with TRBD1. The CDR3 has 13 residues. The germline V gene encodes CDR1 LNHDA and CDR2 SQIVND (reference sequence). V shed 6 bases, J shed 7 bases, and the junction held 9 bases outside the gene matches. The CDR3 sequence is CASSPQGLGEQYF. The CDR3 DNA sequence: TGTGCCAGTAGCCCACAGGGGTTAGGGGAGCAGTACTTC.

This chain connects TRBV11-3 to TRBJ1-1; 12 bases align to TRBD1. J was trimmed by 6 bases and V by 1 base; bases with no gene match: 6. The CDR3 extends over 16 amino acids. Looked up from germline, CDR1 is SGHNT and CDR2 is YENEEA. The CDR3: CASSLGVGQGAPEAFF. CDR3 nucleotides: TGTGCCAGCAGCTTAGGTGTGGGACAGGGGGCGCCTGAAGCTTTCTTT.

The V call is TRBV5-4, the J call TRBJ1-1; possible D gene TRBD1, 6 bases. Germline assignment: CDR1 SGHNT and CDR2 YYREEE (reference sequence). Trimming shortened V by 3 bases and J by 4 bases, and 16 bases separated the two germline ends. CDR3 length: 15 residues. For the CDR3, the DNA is TGTGCCAGCAGCTCCCAAGGGGGTTTAGGCACTGAAGCTTTCTTT. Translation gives CASSSQGGLGTEAFF. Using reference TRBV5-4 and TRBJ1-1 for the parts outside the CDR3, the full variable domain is ETGVTQSPTHLIKTRGQQVTLRCSSQSGHNTVSWYQQALGQGPQFIFQYYREEENGRGNFPPRFSGLQFPNYSSELNVNALELDDSALYLCASSSQGGLGTEAFFGQGTRLTVV.

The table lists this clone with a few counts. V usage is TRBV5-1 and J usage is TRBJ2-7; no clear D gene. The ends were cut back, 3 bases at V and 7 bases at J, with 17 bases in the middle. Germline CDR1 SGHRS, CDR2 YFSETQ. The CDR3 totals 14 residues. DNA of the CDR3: TGCGCCAGCAGCTCCTCTGAGCTAGAACGTGAGCAGTACTTC. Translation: CASSSSELEREQYF.

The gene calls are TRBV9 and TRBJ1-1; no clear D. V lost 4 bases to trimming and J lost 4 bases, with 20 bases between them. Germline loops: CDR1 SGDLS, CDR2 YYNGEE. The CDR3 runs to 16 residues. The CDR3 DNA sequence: TGTGCCAGCAGCCCCATGGGCGGGGTTCAGTTCACTGAAGCTTTCTTT. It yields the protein CASSPMGGVQFTEAFF.

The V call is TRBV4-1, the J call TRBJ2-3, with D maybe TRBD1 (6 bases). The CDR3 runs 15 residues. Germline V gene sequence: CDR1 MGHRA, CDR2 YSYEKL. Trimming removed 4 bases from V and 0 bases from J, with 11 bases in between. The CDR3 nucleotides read TGCGCCAGCAGCCTACAGGGTTGGAGCACAGATACGCAGTATTTT. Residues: CASSLQGWSTDTQYF.

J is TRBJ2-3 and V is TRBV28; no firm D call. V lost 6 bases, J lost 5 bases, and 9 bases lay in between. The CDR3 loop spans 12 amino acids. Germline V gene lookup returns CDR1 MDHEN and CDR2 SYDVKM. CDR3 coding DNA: TGTGCCAGCAGCGTCCCCCTAGATACGCAGTATTTT. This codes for CASSVPLDTQYF.

The CDR3 region has the DNA TGCAGTGCTAGAGATTCTGCGGGGCAGTTCTTC. This gives the protein CSARDSAGQFF. The chain joins TRBV20-1 to TRBJ2-1, with a tentative D call TRBD2 (5 bases). Trimming shortened V by 0 bases and J by 12 bases, and 9 bases separated the two germline ends. CDR3 size: 11 residues. In germline, CDR1 is DFQATT, CDR2 SNEGSKA (reference sequence).

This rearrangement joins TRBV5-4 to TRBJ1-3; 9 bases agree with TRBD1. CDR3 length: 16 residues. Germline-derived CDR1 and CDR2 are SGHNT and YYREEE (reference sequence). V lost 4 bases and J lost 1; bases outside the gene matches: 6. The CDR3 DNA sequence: TGTGCCAGCAGCCGACGGGACAGGGCTTCTGGAAACACCATATATTTT. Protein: CASSRRDRASGNTIYF.

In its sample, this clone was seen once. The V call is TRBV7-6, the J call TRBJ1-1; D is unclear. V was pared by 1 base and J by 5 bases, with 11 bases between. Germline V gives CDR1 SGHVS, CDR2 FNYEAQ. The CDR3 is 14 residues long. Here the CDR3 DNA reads TGTGCCAGCAGCTTAGGGAGGTCTGGAACTGAAGCTTTCTTT. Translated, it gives CASSLGRSGTEAFF.

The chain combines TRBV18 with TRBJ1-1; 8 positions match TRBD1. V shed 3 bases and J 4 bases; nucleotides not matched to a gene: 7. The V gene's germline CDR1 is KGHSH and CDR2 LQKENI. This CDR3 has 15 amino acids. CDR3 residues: CASSPKTGEGTEAFF. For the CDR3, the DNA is TGTGCCAGCTCACCCAAGACAGGGGAGGGCACTGAAGCTTTCTTT. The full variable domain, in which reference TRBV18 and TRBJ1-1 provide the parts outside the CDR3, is NAGVMQNPRHLVRRRGQEARLRCSPMKGHSHVYWYRQLPEEGLKFMVYLQKENIIDESGMPKERFSAEFPKEGPSILRIQQVVRGDSAAYFCASSPKTGEGTEAFFGQGTRLTVV.

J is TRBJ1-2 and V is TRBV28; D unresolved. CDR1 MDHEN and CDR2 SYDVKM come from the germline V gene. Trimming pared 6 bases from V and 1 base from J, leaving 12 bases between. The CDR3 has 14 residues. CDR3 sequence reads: CASSPGTLNYGYTF. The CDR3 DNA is TGTGCCAGCAGCCCAGGTACCCTTAACTATGGCTACACCTTC.

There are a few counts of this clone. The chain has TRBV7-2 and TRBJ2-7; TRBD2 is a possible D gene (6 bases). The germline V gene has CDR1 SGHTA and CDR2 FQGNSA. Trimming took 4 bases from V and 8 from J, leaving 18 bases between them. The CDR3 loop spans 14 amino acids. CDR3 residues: CASSSQGGTVKQYF. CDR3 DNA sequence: TGTGCCAGCAGCTCCCAAGGCGGGACTGTCAAGCAGTACTTC.

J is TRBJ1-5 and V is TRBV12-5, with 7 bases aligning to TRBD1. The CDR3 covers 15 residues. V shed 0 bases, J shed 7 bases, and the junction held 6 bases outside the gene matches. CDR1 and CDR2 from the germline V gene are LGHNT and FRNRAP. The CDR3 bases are TGTGCTAGTGGTTTGGTATTAGGGGGCCGACAGCCCCAGCATTTT. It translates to CASGLVLGGRQPQHF. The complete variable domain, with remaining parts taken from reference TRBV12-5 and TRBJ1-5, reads DARVTQTPRHKVTEMGQEVTMRCQPILGHNTVFWYRQTMMQGLELLAYFRNRAPLDDSGMPKDRFSAEMPDATLATLKIQPSEPRDSAVYFCASGLVLGGRQPQHFGDGTRLSIL.

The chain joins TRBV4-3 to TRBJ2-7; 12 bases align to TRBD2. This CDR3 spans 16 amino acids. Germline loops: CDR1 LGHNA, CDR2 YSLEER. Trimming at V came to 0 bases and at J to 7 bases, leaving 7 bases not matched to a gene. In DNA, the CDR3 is TGCGCCAGCAGCCAAGAGGCTAGCGGGGGGGCAGGTGAGCAGTACTTC. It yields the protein CASSQEASGGAGEQYF.

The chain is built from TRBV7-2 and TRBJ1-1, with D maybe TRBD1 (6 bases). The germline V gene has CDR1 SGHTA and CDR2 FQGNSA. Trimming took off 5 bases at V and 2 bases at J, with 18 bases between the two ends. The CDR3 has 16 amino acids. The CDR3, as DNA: TGTGCCAGCAGCCCTCGTTCGGGACACCAAAACACTGAAGCTTTCTTT. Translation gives CASSPRSGHQNTEAFF. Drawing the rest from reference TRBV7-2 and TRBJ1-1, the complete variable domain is GAGVSQSPSNKVTEKGKDVELRCDPISGHTALYWYRQSLGQGLEFLIYFQGNSAPDKSGLPSDRFSAERTGGSVSTLTIQRTQQEDSAVYLCASSPRSGHQNTEAFFGQGTRLTVV.